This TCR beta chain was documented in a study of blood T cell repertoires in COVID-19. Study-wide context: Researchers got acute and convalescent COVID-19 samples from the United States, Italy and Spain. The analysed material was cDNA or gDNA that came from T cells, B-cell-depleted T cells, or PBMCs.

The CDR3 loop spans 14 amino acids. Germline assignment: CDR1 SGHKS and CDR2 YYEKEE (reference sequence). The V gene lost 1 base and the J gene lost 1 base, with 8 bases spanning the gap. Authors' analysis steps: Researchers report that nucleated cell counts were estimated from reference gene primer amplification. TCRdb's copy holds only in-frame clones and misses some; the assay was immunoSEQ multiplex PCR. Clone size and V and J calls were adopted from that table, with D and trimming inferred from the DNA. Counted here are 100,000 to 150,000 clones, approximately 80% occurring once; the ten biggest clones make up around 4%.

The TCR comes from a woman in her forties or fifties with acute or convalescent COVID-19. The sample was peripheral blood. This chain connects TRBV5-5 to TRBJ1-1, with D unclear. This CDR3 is CASSLTRGNTEAFF. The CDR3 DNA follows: TGTGCCAGCAGCTTGACCAGAGGGAACACTGAAGCTTTCTTT.